This T cell receptor (beta chain) was profiled in a study of T cells after yellow fever vaccination (dated by TCRdb to about 2019). General notes on the study: The SMART-Seq v4 Ultra Low Input RNA kit was used to prepare libraries from fractions with low cell numbers. To follow T-cell clones before and after both primary and booster YFV17D yellow fever vaccination, bulk TCR alpha and beta repertoires underwent longitudinal sequencing. Two healthy male donors, one aged 18 to 30 and one aged 30 to 40 years, made up the cohort. Blood was collected at multiple timepoints before and after primary and secondary immunization, and bulk PBMC replicates and cell subsets were isolated. The study at large found these results: Because only two donors were included in the study, the extent to which the findings can be generalized is limited. Computational filtering was needed because FACS-sorted repertoires could contain abundant contaminating clonotypes from the bulk population. After the booster, most of the clones that had expanded following primary vaccination were detected again (96% of CD4 and roughly nine tenths of CD8), which suggests that memory was broadly maintained. A small fraction of clonotypes appeared in both the CD4 and CD8 compartments, likely as a result of convergent recombination. Compared with the primary T-cell response, the secondary T-cell response was weaker but faster, peaking on day 5 rather than day 15.

This clonotype was seen more than once but under ten times. What this receptor recognizes is not known. The input lacks base qualities; no much larger clone sits a single base away. In the germline V gene, CDR1 corresponds to SGHTA and CDR2 to FQGNSA. Reading from cysteine to phenylalanine, the CDR3 counts 13 amino acids. Only CDR3 DNA remains: 39 bases, in frame from the first base. The V and J ends are trimmed by 5 bases and 8 bases, leaving 15 bases between them. TCR cDNA was made using 5'RACE template switching, a step that added a universal primer site and unique molecular identifiers. Priming for cDNA synthesis came from both the TCR alpha and TCR beta constant segments. Libraries were amplified in two PCR steps, with sample barcodes and sequencing adapters added in the second step. Libraries were sequenced on Illumina HiSeq 2500 (2x100 bp) or NovaSeq (2x150 bp). In the authors' own workflow: Reads were demultiplexed and collapsed into UMI consensus sequences with MIGEC, and V(D)J alignment was performed with MiXCR. Vaccine-responding clonotypes were identified with edgeR using replicate PBMC samples, with FDR below 0.01 and a log2 fold change above 5 up to day 15 being required. Each bulk clonotype received a CD4 or CD8 identity based on whether the sequenced CD4 or CD8 repertoire contained that clonotype at higher abundance. The public sequencing data were trimmed at Q25 with fastp and processed into clonotypes with MiXCR by TCRdb, which kept only in-frame beta chains. Each CDR3 protein appears once, grouped with its most common genes and DNA. None of the V and J calls come from the authors' own analysis; TCRdb made them. Here the sample has a few hundred thousand distinct CDR3 sequences; around 7% occur a single time. Jointly, the top ten make up over 15% of the sample.

The treatment or condition label for this specimen denotes: live attenuated yellow fever vaccine strain. At each blood-draw timepoint, two biological replicates of bulk PBMCs were obtained. A standard Ficoll-Paque protocol was used to isolate PBMCs from peripheral blood. TriZol was used to extract RNA from bulk PBMCs, CD4 and CD8 fractions, and dextramer-positive and dextramer-negative fractions. The sample was PBMCs, taken approximately 40 days after the first yellow fever vaccination. Recombination connected TRBV7-2 to TRBJ1-2; TRBD1 is perhaps the D gene, given 6 matching bases. This clonotype originated in a man younger than 35 who received the YFV17D yellow fever vaccine. The DNA sequence is TGTGCCAGCAGCCCAGGGGCAGGCGGAGGCTACACCTTC. Its amino acids are CASSPGAGGGYTF.